This passage covers 30 T cell receptor beta chains from one sample sequenced in a study of blood T cell repertoires in COVID-19. The data were produced by immunoSEQ multiplex PCR, yet TCRdb's version contains in-frame clones alone and is incomplete. The table includes about 200,000 clones, 78% detected once. Sequencing input: peripheral blood. These receptor sequences come from an elderly woman with active or convalescent COVID-19.

The chain recombines TRBV28 with TRBJ2-1; D ambiguous. CDR1 is MDHEN, CDR2 SYDVKM, per germline. The CDR3 loop spans 11 amino acids. The V gene lost 7 bases and the J gene lost 10 bases, with 11 bases spanning the gap. The CDR3 nucleotides are TGTGCCAGCACTGGGTCGCGGGAGCAGTTCTTC. Translating gives CASTGSREQFF.

The V gene is TRBV3-1 (or the pseudogene TRBV3-2), the J gene TRBJ2-3; TRBD2 is a possible D gene (6 bases). Per germline, CDR1 LGHDT and CDR2 YNNKEL (reference sequence). The CDR3 spans 15 residues. V was shortened by 1 base and J by 3 bases, with 11 bases between the two germline ends. As DNA, the CDR3 is TGTGCCAGCAGCCAAGGGACTACCGAGACAGATACGCAGTATTTT. Translating it yields CASSQGTTETDTQYF.

This sequence joins TRBV10-3 and TRBJ2-7; 11 bases line up with TRBD2. CDR3 length equals 16 residues. Germline CDR1 is ENHRY and CDR2 is SYGVKD. Trimming removed 4 bases from V and 2 bases from J; junction bases left unmatched: 7. CDR3 coding DNA: TGTGCCATCAGTGGCATTAGCGGGGGGGCCCCCTACGAGCAGTACTTC. It encodes CAISGISGGAPYEQYF.

This chain joins TRBV25-1 and TRBJ1-5, with TRBD1 as a possible D gene (5 bases). Germline values: CDR1 MGHDK, CDR2 SYGVNS. V lost 1 base and J 4 bases, leaving 14 bases between the germline ends. CDR3 size: 16 residues. CDR3 amino acids: CASSESGSGGNQPQHF. The CDR3 DNA is TGTGCCAGCAGTGAATCCGGCAGCGGGGGTAATCAGCCCCAGCATTTT.

This clone has only a few counts. This chain connects TRBV3-1 (or the pseudogene TRBV3-2) to TRBJ1-5; D gene uncertain. Germline loops: CDR1 LGHDT, CDR2 YNNKEL (reference sequence). V was pared by 0 bases and J by 3 bases, with 3 bases between. This CDR3 is 13 amino acids long. CDR3 sequence: CASSQELNQPQHF. CDR3 coding DNA: TGTGCCAGCAGCCAAGAACTCAATCAGCCCCAGCATTTT.

The rearrangement uses TRBV3-1 (or the pseudogene TRBV3-2) and TRBJ1-2, with 7 bases fitting TRBD1. J lost 2 bases, V lost 4 bases, and 7 bases had no gene match. Germline assignment: CDR1 LGHDT and CDR2 YNNKEL (reference sequence). CDR3 size: 15 residues. The CDR3: CASSLGDSPNYGYTF. The CDR3 nucleotides read TGTGCCAGCAGCCTCGGGGACAGCCCCAACTATGGCTACACCTTC.

This clone was found a few times. The V call is TRBV2, the J call TRBJ1-6, with D maybe TRBD1 (5 bases). There are 13 residues in the CDR3. The germline V and J ends were trimmed by 7 bases and 8 bases, with 12 bases remaining between them. The V gene's germline CDR1 is SNHLY and CDR2 FYNNEI. The CDR3, as DNA: TGTGCCAGCAAGGGGTTGACGGATTCACCCCTCCACTTT. Its translation is CASKGLTDSPLHF.

The chain recombines TRBV14 with TRBJ1-5; D remains unclear. This CDR3 is built from 13 residues. The V and J ends lost 0 bases and 9 bases respectively, with 9 bases between them. Germline CDR1 is SGHDN and CDR2 is FVKESK. CDR3 protein: CASSQERGLPQHF. Written as DNA, the CDR3 is TGTGCCAGCAGCCAAGAAAGAGGGTTGCCCCAGCATTTT.

This rearrangement joins TRBV6-2 or TRBV6-3 to TRBJ2-7; D not certain. Germline V gene sequence: CDR1 MNHEY, CDR2 SVGEGT. The CDR3 contains 16 residues. The V end was cut by 4 bases, the J end by 3 bases, with 19 bases between. The CDR3 region has the DNA TGTGCCAGCAGTTCGGGTGAAGCAATAAGGAACTACGAGCAGTACTTC. Protein: CASSSGEAIRNYEQYF.

This rearrangement joins TRBV5-4 to TRBJ1-2; 7 bases are shared with TRBD1. The V segment lost 4 bases and the J segment 8 bases; nucleotides outside the gene matches: 14. This CDR3 comprises 15 residues. Per germline, CDR1 SGHNT and CDR2 YYREEE (reference sequence). The CDR3 here is CASSSRQGVPLGYTF. The CDR3 nucleotides read TGTGCCAGCAGCAGTCGACAGGGCGTACCCCTCGGCTACACCTTC.

CDR3 bases: TGTGCCACCAGTGAGGCCCGGGATCAGCCCCAGCATTTT. Encoded protein: CATSEARDQPQHF. The V and J genes are TRBV24-1 and TRBJ1-5; D is unclear. CDR1 is KGHDR and CDR2 is SFDVKD in the germline V gene. The CDR3 is made up of 13 amino acids. The V gene lost 4 bases and the J gene lost 5 bases, with 8 bases spanning the gap.

This clone came up a few times. The V call is TRBV5-1, the J call TRBJ1-2; 8 bases line up with TRBD1. After removal of 4 bases from V and 5 bases from J, the junction contained 13 bases not matched to a gene. Per the germline V gene, CDR1 is SGHRS and CDR2 is YFSETQ. This CDR3 has 16 residues. CDR3 nucleotide sequence: TGCGCCAGCAGCATGGATGGTGGACAGGGATGGTATGGCTACACCTTC. It translates to CASSMDGGQGWYGYTF.

This chain uses TRBV6-1 with TRBJ1-1, with 8 bases lining up with TRBD1. Germline CDR1 MNHNS, CDR2 SASEGT. This CDR3 contains 14 residues. Trimming took 5 bases from V and 5 from J; bases not matched to a gene: 7. DNA for the CDR3: TGTGCCAGCAGTCTGGCCAGGGGGCGTACTGAAGCTTTCTTT. It is translated as CASSLARGRTEAFF.

V usage is TRBV18 and J usage is TRBJ1-5, with D possibly matching TRBD1 (5 bases). Germline V gives CDR1 KGHSH, CDR2 LQKENI. Between the trimmed V and J ends, which lost 0 bases and 6 bases, there was a span of 9 bases. The CDR3 runs 14 residues. The DNA for the CDR3 is TGTGCCAGCTCACCACCGGACATCTTTCAGCCCCAGCATTTT. This translates into CASSPPDIFQPQHF.

The V and J genes are TRBV7-9 and TRBJ2-7; D possibly corresponds to TRBD1 (6 bases). The CDR3 extends over 14 amino acids. Germline-derived CDR1 and CDR2 are SEHNR and FQNEAQ (reference sequence). Deletions cut 6 bases from V and 3 bases from J, with 15 bases between. CDR3 loop: CASSPRQVDYEQYF. CDR3 DNA: TGTGCCAGCAGTCCTAGACAGGTAGACTACGAGCAGTACTTC.

The rearrangement uses TRBV7-6 and TRBJ1-2, with D unresolved. Per the germline V gene, CDR1 is SGHVS and CDR2 is FNYEAQ. The V end lost 5 bases, the J end lost 7 bases, and 8 bases lay between the germline ends. The CDR3 extends over 11 amino acids. CDR3 nucleotides: TGTGCCAGCAGCCCCTCTTTTGGCTACACCTTC. Translated, it gives CASSPSFGYTF.

This clone was seen a single time. The rearrangement joins TRBV14 to TRBJ2-7; the match to TRBD1 covers 8 bases. This CDR3 spans 15 amino acids. J was trimmed by 0 bases and V by 6 bases; bases with no gene match: 7. Germline CDR1 reads SGHDN; CDR2 reads FVKESK. CDR3 in DNA: TGTGCCAGCAGGTCGACAGGGGAGAGCTCCTACGAGCAGTACTTC. This codes for CASRSTGESSYEQYF.

This clone was seen only a few times. The rearrangement uses TRBV28 and TRBJ1-3; 8 bases map to TRBD1. V was clipped by 5 bases and J by 8 bases; unmatched bases: 14. The CDR3 has 16 amino acids. Per germline, CDR1 MDHEN and CDR2 SYDVKM. The CDR3 DNA sequence: TGTGCCAGCAGTGCGCCGGGGGACAGGAAAGGGGACACCATATATTTT. Its translation is CASSAPGDRKGDTIYF.

V and J are TRBV5-1 and TRBJ2-5; D unclear. V lost 3 bases to trimming and J lost 5 bases, with 14 bases between them. Germline V gene data show CDR1 as SGHRS and CDR2 as YFSETQ. The length of the CDR3 is 14 residues. The CDR3: CASSSGSPGETQYF. The CDR3, as DNA: TGCGCCAGCAGCTCCGGGTCCCCCGGGGAGACCCAGTACTTC.

This clone was recorded once. The chain joins TRBV19 to TRBJ2-1; weak D call: TRBD2 (5 bases). The CDR3 is made up of 16 amino acids. Looked up from germline, CDR1 is LNHDA and CDR2 is SQIVND (reference sequence). Trimming stripped 4 bases from V and 2 bases from J, with 15 bases between. The CDR3 DNA is TGTGCCAGTAGTAAGGTTGGCAGCGGTCCCTACAATGAGCAGTTCTTC. This codes for CASSKVGSGPYNEQFF.

The chain is built from TRBV19 and TRBJ1-6; weak D call: TRBD1 (5 bases). The V and J ends lost 2 bases and 7 bases respectively, with 12 bases between them. The germline V gene has CDR1 LNHDA and CDR2 SQIVND (reference sequence). The CDR3 has 15 amino acids. CDR3 DNA: TGTGCCAGTAGTATACAGGGCGGTACGAATTCACCCCTCCACTTT. Translated: CASSIQGGTNSPLHF. The variable domain in full, completed from reference TRBV19 and TRBJ1-6, reads DGGITQSPKYLFRKEGQNVTLSCEQNLNHDAMYWYRQDPGQGLRLIYYSQIVNDFQKGDIAEGYSVSREKKESFPLTVTSAQKNPTAFYLCASSIQGGTNSPLHFGNGTRLTVT.

The J gene is TRBJ1-6, the V gene TRBV9; D remains unclear. Germline loops: CDR1 SGDLS, CDR2 YYNGEE. The CDR3 has 16 amino acids. The V and J ends lost 1 base and 8 bases respectively, with 16 bases between them. DNA of the CDR3: TGTGCCAGCAGCGTAACTCGGGGTGTTGGCGATTCACCCCTCCACTTT. Translated, it gives CASSVTRGVGDSPLHF.

The chain recombines TRBV7-2 with TRBJ2-5; D is ambiguous. The CDR3 spans 11 residues. CDR1 is SGHTA, CDR2 FQGNSA, per germline. The germline V and J ends were trimmed by 2 bases and 5 bases, with 3 bases remaining between them. CDR3: CASSLYETQYF. The CDR3 DNA is TGTGCCAGCAGCTTATATGAGACCCAGTACTTC.

This chain uses TRBV27 with TRBJ1-1; a possible D gene is TRBD1 (6 bases). V lost 3 bases and J 4 bases, leaving 12 bases between the germline ends. The germline V gene has CDR1 MNHEY and CDR2 SMNVEV (reference sequence). This CDR3 is built from 14 residues. In DNA form, the CDR3 reads TGTGCCAGCAGTTTCAGGGGCGGGAGCACTGAAGCTTTCTTT. This sequence encodes CASSFRGGSTEAFF.

The chain uses TRBV4-2 and TRBJ1-1; TRBD1 might be the D (5 bases). Trimming took 0 bases from V and 3 from J, leaving 11 bases between them. This CDR3 spans 15 amino acids. Germline V CDR1 and CDR2: LGHNA, YNFKEQ. The CDR3 coding sequence is TGTGCCAGCAGCCAAGACAAGGGGCGCGACACTGAAGCTTTCTTT. Its translation: CASSQDKGRDTEAFF.

The chain combines TRBV19 with TRBJ1-2; 7 nucleotides line up with TRBD1. Germline assignment: CDR1 LNHDA and CDR2 SQIVND (reference sequence). The length of the CDR3 is 14 residues. With 5 bases clipped from V and 5 bases from J, the junction kept 8 bases outside the gene matches. The CDR3 protein is CASSASGGRYGYTF. The DNA of the CDR3 is TGTGCCAGTAGTGCGTCAGGGGGTAGATATGGCTACACCTTC.

The V and J genes are TRBV5-4 and TRBJ1-2; D possibly corresponds to TRBD1 (5 bases). The CDR3 extends over 16 amino acids. Germline-derived CDR1 and CDR2 are SGHNT and YYREEE (reference sequence). V lost 4 bases and J lost 4, with 20 bases in between. This CDR3 is CASSLGTSGIVYGYTF. CDR3 coding DNA: TGTGCCAGCAGCCTGGGGACCTCAGGGATTGTCTATGGCTACACCTTC.

The CDR3 is CASKVGGGTQETQYF. The CDR3 nucleotides read TGTGCCAGTAAAGTCGGGGGGGGTACTCAAGAGACCCAGTACTTC. This chain joins TRBV19 and TRBJ2-5, with 8 bases lining up with TRBD2. This CDR3 region has 15 residues. CDR1 is LNHDA and CDR2 is SQIVND in the germline V gene (reference sequence). J lost 2 bases, V lost 7 bases, and 9 bases had no gene match.

The sample holds a few counts of this clone. The J gene is TRBJ2-7, the V gene TRBV7-9; the match to TRBD1 covers 8 bases. The CDR3 extends over 16 amino acids. V lost 5 bases and J lost 2; bases outside the gene matches: 11. CDR1 is SEHNR and CDR2 is FQNEAQ in the germline V gene (reference sequence). The DNA for the CDR3 is TGTGCCAGCAGCCTCACCAACCAGGGGGCCGCCTACGAGCAGTACTTC. Residues: CASSLTNQGAAYEQYF. The complete variable domain, with remaining parts taken from reference TRBV7-9 and TRBJ2-7, reads DTGVSQNPRHKITKRGQNVTFRCDPISEHNRLYWYRQTLGQGPEFLTYFQNEAQLEKSRLLSDRFSAERPKGSFSTLEIQRTEQGDSAMYLCASSLTNQGAAYEQYFGPGTRLTVT.

The chain is built from TRBV4-2 and TRBJ1-3, with 10 bases matching TRBD1. With 1 base clipped from V and 4 bases from J, the junction kept 13 bases outside the gene matches. The CDR3 is made up of 19 amino acids. Per the germline V gene, CDR1 is LGHNA and CDR2 is YNFKEQ. CDR3 bases: TGTGCCAGCAGCCAAGGGCCTCAGACAGGGGGCGCATCCGGAAACACCATATATTTT. This encodes CASSQGPQTGGASGNTIYF.